The T cell receptor (beta chain) under discussion was sequenced for a study of cytomegalovirus exposure and HLA in healthy donors. Germline CDR1 and CDR2: MNHEY and SMNVEV (reference sequence). The V and J ends lost 3 bases and 9 bases respectively, with 9 bases between them. The CDR3 is 11 residues long. On this clone: Its target is unknown.

The PCR ran on 60 Vbeta and 13 Jbeta primers. Profiled with immunoSEQ multiplex PCR; TCRdb holds only in-frame clones, not every one. Counted here are around 150,000 clones, approximately 80% occurring once; the ten biggest clones make up 9% to 10%. Donors in the study were healthy people who gave bone marrow. General study points: Later on, a genetic analysis was performed. It linked a missense variant in DCLRE1C with V- and J-gene trimming of TCR beta. Likely technical artifact: a cluster of highly shared sequence variants. The study put 150 to 200 TCR beta chains on its list as cytomegalovirus-associated.

Sequenced: PBMCs. This TCR came from a man aged 18-30 years in good health and CMV-seropositive. V is TRBV27 and J is TRBJ2-7, with TRBD2 as a possible D gene (5 bases). The CDR3 DNA reads TGTGCCAGCAGTTTTGGTCGGGGGCAGTACTTC. Protein product: CASSFGRGQYF.